This record looks at one T cell receptor (beta chain) sequence and its context. The sample originates from a study of shared clonotypes between healthy human individuals. Per germline, CDR1 SNHLY and CDR2 FYNNEI. The ends lost 6 bases at V and 4 bases at J; junction bases unmatched: 8. The CDR3 loop spans 16 amino acids. Method: immunoSEQ multiplex PCR; TCRdb's copy keeps in-frame clones and lacks some. The sample carries around 1.5 million clones, 95% to 99% recorded once. The chain combines TRBV2 with TRBJ2-7, with 14 bases identical to TRBD2. The origin of this receptor is a man aged 30 to 45 in good health. Sequencing was performed on naive CD4+ T cells sorted from blood. Subset here: CD45RA+ positively selected. The CDR3 coding sequence is TGTGCCAGCAGGGAGGTGACTAGCGGGAGGGGGTACGAGCAGTACTTC. The encoded protein is CASREVTSGRGYEQYF. The variable domain in full, with the rest retrieved from reference TRBV2 and TRBJ2-7, is EPEVTQTPSHQVTQMGQEVILRCVPISNHLYFYWYRQILGQKVEFLVSFYNNEISEKSEIFDDQFSVERPDGSNFTLKIRSTKLEDSAMYFCASREVTSGRGYEQYFGPGTRLTVT.